This T cell receptor (beta chain) is from a study of T cells in Graves' hyperthyroidism and ophthalmopathy. Graves' hyperthyroidism is called stable when ophthalmopathy does not progress within 18 months. Exclusion of patients followed from uncontrolled infection, other autoimmune disease, pregnancy or lactation. Source material for PBMCs was around 10 ml fresh peripheral blood. The ends were cut back, 5 bases at V and 5 bases at J, with 12 bases in the middle. Per germline, CDR1 MNHNS and CDR2 SASEGT. The CDR3 totals 13 residues. Researchers amplified the TCR beta CDR3 regions from RNA transcripts. TCR CDR3 underwent first-round RT-PCR with the HTBI primer set. TCRdb re-called the multiplex PCR reads with MiXCR, one entry per CDR3 protein. The sample holds around 500,000 distinct CDR3 sequences; 14% are singletons and the top ten take approximately 13%. This clonotype was observed at least ten times.

The material sequenced was blood. The sequence was obtained from a woman in her thirties or forties with Graves' hyperthyroidism. The V and J genes are TRBV6-1 and TRBJ1-1; D is uncertain. Written as DNA, the CDR3 is TGTGCCAGCAGTCGTGCATGGGAGACTGAAGCTTTCTTT. It encodes CASSRAWETEAFF.